A selection of T cell receptor beta chains follows, all from one sample in a study of blood T cell repertoires in COVID-19. TCRdb keeps only in-frame clones here, not all; method: immunoSEQ multiplex PCR. In the table there are 70,000 to 90,000 clones, approximately 87% of which are singletons. Sequences were obtained from peripheral blood. Receptors originate from a human donor in a cohort sampled during active COVID-19. CDR3s leave out the opening cysteine and the closing phenylalanine or tryptophan. The order of the fields is V gene, J gene, clone size, CDR3 protein. The size field is filled for only some rows; it gives once, few, many or a size class.

v_gene: TRBV19
j_gene: TRBJ2-1
abundance: .
CDR3aa: ASSLSGGADNEQF

v_gene: TRBV5-6
j_gene: TRBJ2-5
abundance: .
CDR3aa: ASSLGASGPAGETQY

v_gene: TRBV7-9
j_gene: TRBJ2-7
abundance: few
CDR3aa: ASSRPGSYEQY

v_gene: TRBV2
j_gene: TRBJ1-4
abundance: .
CDR3aa: ASNRERRPNEKLF

v_gene: TRBV5-1
j_gene: TRBJ1-2
abundance: .
CDR3aa: ASSTGNYGYT

v_gene: TRBV5-1
j_gene: TRBJ2-3
abundance: .
CDR3aa: ASSLGGSTDTQY

v_gene: TRBV3-1/TRBV3-2
j_gene: TRBJ1-6
abundance: few
CDR3aa: ASSLGTGGDSPLH

v_gene: TRBV5-4
j_gene: TRBJ1-6
abundance: once
CDR3aa: ASSLAWGQGGSPLH

v_gene: TRBV5-1
j_gene: TRBJ2-1
abundance: once
CDR3aa: ASSPDPRTGRDF

v_gene: TRBV18
j_gene: TRBJ1-1
abundance: .
CDR3aa: ASSPDRAPTEAF

v_gene: TRBV2
j_gene: TRBJ2-1
abundance: .
CDR3aa: ASSGYNEQF

v_gene: TRBV4-3
j_gene: TRBJ1-2
abundance: .
CDR3aa: ASSQEAHYGYT

v_gene: TRBV4-3
j_gene: TRBJ2-7
abundance: .
CDR3aa: ASSQDRRLAYEQY

v_gene: TRBV5-4
j_gene: TRBJ2-1
abundance: few
CDR3aa: ASSLDRGSYNEQF

v_gene: TRBV15
j_gene: TRBJ1-2
abundance: once
CDR3aa: ATSRDPLYGYT

v_gene: TRBV6-5
j_gene: TRBJ1-6
abundance: .
CDR3aa: ASSYRQGHSPLH

v_gene: TRBV18
j_gene: TRBJ1-6
abundance: .
CDR3aa: ASSPLDSGYSPLH

v_gene: TRBV2
j_gene: TRBJ1-4
abundance: .
CDR3aa: ASEEGQPVNEKLF

v_gene: TRBV4-1
j_gene: TRBJ2-7
abundance: .
CDR3aa: ASRYGLEGNYEQY

v_gene: TRBV6-5
j_gene: TRBJ2-3
abundance: .
CDR3aa: ASTTAGTDTQY

v_gene: TRBV18
j_gene: TRBJ1-4
abundance: .
CDR3aa: ASSRTGGTNEKLF

v_gene: TRBV6-2/TRBV6-3
j_gene: TRBJ2-1
abundance: .
CDR3aa: ASSYRPGQGVDEQF

v_gene: TRBV7-3
j_gene: TRBJ2-2
abundance: .
CDR3aa: ASSSSVTNTGELF

v_gene: TRBV19
j_gene: TRBJ2-5
abundance: .
CDR3aa: ASSSPGQGSVTQY

v_gene: TRBV3-1/TRBV3-2
j_gene: TRBJ2-1
abundance: .
CDR3aa: ASSLSGDEQF

v_gene: TRBV19
j_gene: TRBJ2-7
abundance: .
CDR3aa: ASSNPGTSGSYEQY

v_gene: TRBV2
j_gene: TRBJ1-4
abundance: .
CDR3aa: ASSVGGGAGEKLF

v_gene: TRBV5-6
j_gene: TRBJ1-1
abundance: .
CDR3aa: ASSLGRGTEAF

v_gene: TRBV7-6
j_gene: TRBJ2-5
abundance: few
CDR3aa: ASSLNGQGQETQY

v_gene: TRBV6-1
j_gene: TRBJ2-1
abundance: .
CDR3aa: ASSVDLAGGSNEQF

v_gene: TRBV2
j_gene: TRBJ1-2
abundance: .
CDR3aa: ASSGAQGLNYGYT

v_gene: TRBV5-1
j_gene: TRBJ2-1
abundance: .
CDR3aa: ASSLPGALHNEQF

v_gene: TRBV15
j_gene: TRBJ2-3
abundance: .
CDR3aa: ATSRLSGSKADTQY

v_gene: TRBV5-1
j_gene: TRBJ2-2
abundance: .
CDR3aa: ASSLGQGDTGELF

v_gene: TRBV5-4
j_gene: TRBJ1-1
abundance: few
CDR3aa: ASSSPSGGGETEAF

v_gene: TRBV5-1
j_gene: TRBJ1-6
abundance: .
CDR3aa: ASSPQGPPVDSPLH

v_gene: TRBV27
j_gene: TRBJ1-4
abundance: .
CDR3aa: ASSPGWTGGYEKLF

v_gene: TRBV6-5
j_gene: TRBJ2-7
abundance: .
CDR3aa: ASSSRDTSGEQY

v_gene: TRBV5-1
j_gene: TRBJ2-5
abundance: .
CDR3aa: ASSLTGRGETQY

v_gene: TRBV18
j_gene: TRBJ1-1
abundance: .
CDR3aa: ASSPVADLNTEAF

v_gene: TRBV14
j_gene: TRBJ2-1
abundance: .
CDR3aa: ASSQVGGVTYNEQF

v_gene: TRBV2
j_gene: TRBJ1-1
abundance: .
CDR3aa: ASPGQTNTEAF

v_gene: TRBV30
j_gene: TRBJ1-6
abundance: .
CDR3aa: AWLGQANSPLH

v_gene: TRBV24-1
j_gene: TRBJ1-1
abundance: few
CDR3aa: ANLRGISEAF

v_gene: TRBV5-8
j_gene: TRBJ2-1
abundance: .
CDR3aa: ASSAGQTPYNEQF

v_gene: TRBV4-3
j_gene: TRBJ1-2
abundance: once
CDR3aa: ASSQGPQKPYGYT

v_gene: TRBV28
j_gene: TRBJ1-6
abundance: .
CDR3aa: ASSPPYIRGSPLH

v_gene: TRBV5-1
j_gene: TRBJ2-7
abundance: .
CDR3aa: ASSFSQREGYEQY

v_gene: TRBV7-9
j_gene: TRBJ1-5
abundance: few
CDR3aa: ASSPGQSWPQH

v_gene: TRBV7-3
j_gene: TRBJ2-7
abundance: .
CDR3aa: ASSLETGKLQY

v_gene: TRBV7-2
j_gene: TRBJ1-5
abundance: .
CDR3aa: ASSFQGGQGQPQH

v_gene: TRBV9
j_gene: TRBJ2-5
abundance: .
CDR3aa: ASSGWGEGETQY

v_gene: TRBV7-2
j_gene: TRBJ1-4
abundance: .
CDR3aa: ASSLETQWGANEKLF

v_gene: TRBV6-1
j_gene: TRBJ2-5
abundance: .
CDR3aa: ASSDEGRLQGQAQY

v_gene: TRBV2
j_gene: TRBJ2-3
abundance: few
CDR3aa: ASSPGTSGRGTDTQY